This T cell receptor beta chain comes out of a study of blood T cell repertoires in COVID-19. This clone was picked up one time. In the source study's methods: Reference gene primers were amplified, and this amplification served to estimate nucleated cell counts. The method was immunoSEQ multiplex PCR; TCRdb's version includes in-frame clones alone and lacks a portion of them. V and J calls and clone size are as listed in that table; D and trimming were resolved from the DNA. The table records around 200,000 clones, about 87% of them present only once. Sequences were obtained from peripheral blood. The receptor comes from a man aged 35 to 55 with active or convalescent COVID-19.

CDR3 residues: CASSQETGADEQYF. CDR3 coding DNA: TGTGCCAGCAGCCAAGAGACTGGGGCGGACGAGCAGTACTTC. The genes are TRBV14 and TRBJ2-7, with a possible D match to TRBD1 (5 bases). Germline CDR1 SGHDN, CDR2 FVKESK. Trimming removed 0 bases from V and 5 bases from J, with 11 bases in between. The CDR3 totals 14 residues.